This passage covers 23 T cell receptor beta chains from one sample sequenced in a study of tumor-infiltrating lymphocytes in primary liver carcinoma. In addition to blood RNA drawn from unsorted whole blood, germline DNA was extracted. The input was around 0.5 ug total RNA; TCR beta cDNA was made from it with a constant-region primer. Generation of the TCR beta libraries relied on three nested multiplex PCR rounds using slightly modified ARM-PCR. It was with TRBV1-TRBV30 forward primers and a C-beta reverse primer that the first two PCR rounds were run, at approximately 9 cycles each. MiXCR, applied by TCRdb to the multiplex PCR reads, yields one record per CDR3 protein. The sample lists about 210,000 distinct CDR3 sequences, roughly 61% seen once, with approximately 7% in the top ten. Specimen: peripheral blood. Every receptor here comes from a woman aged 60-75 years with primary liver carcinoma and hepatitis B virus infection.

As to this clonotype: The germline gene is not matched at one end of the junction; a read error may be the cause. V is TRBV11-2 and J is TRBJ2-5, with 9 bases aligning to TRBD2. This CDR3 spans 15 amino acids. From germline, CDR1 is SGHAT and CDR2 FQNNGV. The chain's CDR3 is CASSSRLADQEIQHF. In DNA, the CDR3 is TGTGCCAGCAGCTCCCGACTAGCGGACCAAGAGATCCAGCACTTC. The variable domain in full, completed from reference TRBV11-2 and TRBJ2-5, reads EAGVAQSPRYKIIEKRQSVAFWCNPISGHATLYWYQQILGQGPKLLIQFQNNGVVDDSQLPKDRFSAERLKGVDSTLKIQPAKLEDSAVYLCASSSRLADQEIQHFGPGTRLLVL.

As concerns this clonotype: At one end, the junction sequence differs from germline, possibly due to a read error. This chain connects TRBV29-1 to TRBJ2-3; TRBD1 matches at 7 bases. The V gene's germline CDR1 is SQVTM and CDR2 ANQGSEA. CDR3 length: 13 residues. This CDR3 is CSVDTGDTDTQYF. The CDR3, as DNA: TGCAGCGTCGATACAGGGGACACAGATACGCAATATTTT.

As for this clonotype: Because it lacks the conserved phenylalanine or tryptophan at the end, this CDR3 is likely a read error. The chain is built from TRBV11-1 and TRBJ2-5; D gene uncertain. V dropped 6 bases and J dropped 2 bases, with 10 bases sitting between them. This CDR3 contains 13 residues. Per germline, CDR1 SGHAT and CDR2 FQDESV (reference sequence). The CDR3 sequence is CASSSDRQETQYV. The CDR3 DNA follows: TGTGCCAGCAGTTCTGACCGTCAAGAGACCCAGTACGTC.

As concerns this clonotype: This may come from a read error, since a much larger clone is one base off. In nucleotides, the CDR3 is TGTGCCAGCAATTTTTCCGGGACTGTACAATACGAGCAGTACTTC. Protein product: CASNFSGTVQYEQYF. The chain combines TRBV12-3 or TRBV12-4 with TRBJ2-7; tentatively, D is TRBD2 (6 bases). CDR3 length: 15 residues. The V and J ends lost 7 bases and 4 bases respectively, with 20 bases between them.

Of note for this clonotype: Germline and junction disagree at one end, which may indicate a read error. The chain joins TRBV30 to TRBJ1-5; D gene ambiguous. CDR3 length: 12 amino acids. Germline CDR1 GTSNPN, CDR2 SVGIG (reference sequence). Here the CDR3 DNA reads TGTGCCTGGAGCCCAGTTAATCAGCCCCAGCGTTTT. This codes for CAWSPVNQPQRF.

To note about this clonotype: A much larger clonotype is one base distant, so this may be a read error. Because the CDR3 is missing its conserved closing phenylalanine or tryptophan, this is likely a read error. The genes are TRBV5-4 and TRBJ2-3, with D possibly TRBD1 on 5 matching bases. The CDR3 sequence is 11 residues long. Germline V gene lookup returns CDR1 SGHNT and CDR2 YYREEE (reference sequence). The ends were cut back, 2 bases at V and 8 bases at J, with 6 bases in the middle. The CDR3 loop is CASSLGATQYI. DNA of the CDR3: TGTGCCAGCAGCTTAGGGGCTACGCAGTATATT.

This clonotype was seen repeatedly, ten times or more. V is TRBV11-3 and J is TRBJ2-1; 9 positions match TRBD2. V shed 5 bases, J shed 2 bases, and the junction held 19 bases outside the gene matches. Germline CDR1 reads SGHNT; CDR2 reads YENEEA. The CDR3 spans 20 residues. CDR3 in DNA: TGTGCCAGCAGCCTTAATCCTGTAGCGGGAGTAAAGGGTACCTACAATGAGCAGTTCTTC. Its protein is CASSLNPVAGVKGTYNEQFF.

CDR3 in DNA: TGTGCCAGCAGCCCCCCCTTGCGGGACCGATCCTACAATGAGCAGTTCTTC. Protein product: CASSPPLRDRSYNEQFF. The V call is TRBV13, the J call TRBJ2-1; D is perhaps TRBD2 (6 bases). Germline loops: CDR1 PRHDT, CDR2 FYEKMQ (reference sequence). Trimming removed 5 bases at V and 1 base at J, with 18 bases between. The CDR3 covers 17 residues.

About this clonotype: An end of the junction does not agree with germline; a read error may underlie this. J is TRBJ2-3 and V is TRBV4-1; 11 bases fit TRBD1. The CDR3 runs 16 residues. Germline assignment: CDR1 MGHRA and CDR2 YSYEKL. The CDR3 spells CACSHPGQGAADTQYF. CDR3 sequence (DNA): TGCGCCTGCAGCCACCCAGGACAGGGGGCGGCAGATACGCAGTATTTT.

A word on this clonotype: A much bigger clone sits one base away, suggesting this may be a read error. The DNA for the CDR3 is TGTGCCAGCAGTTTATCCCATGGACAGCCCCAGCATTTT. Protein product: CASSLSHGQPQHF. This chain joins TRBV12-3 or TRBV12-4 and TRBJ1-5, with unresolved D. Trimming cost V 2 bases and J 7 bases, with 9 bases left between them. CDR3 size: 13 residues.

V is TRBV6-1 and J is TRBJ1-2; 10 bases align to TRBD1. There are 15 residues in the CDR3. CDR1 and CDR2 from the germline V gene are MNHNS and SASEGT. The junction had 4 bases not matched to a gene; V was cut back by 4 bases and J by 2 bases. CDR3 nucleotides: TGTGCCAGCAGTGTACTGACAGGGGGCAACTATGGCTACACCTTC. Translating gives CASSVLTGGNYGYTF.

About this clonotype: A read error may account for a junction end that differs from germline. The chain couples TRBV5-5 to TRBJ2-7, with 7 bases matching TRBD1. Per germline, CDR1 SGHKS and CDR2 YYEKEE (reference sequence). The length of the CDR3 is 15 residues. CDR3 bases: TGTGCCGGCAGCTCCCCGGACAGGCTAAGCTACGAGCAATACTTC. Translation gives CAGSSPDRLSYEQYF.

This clonotype was seen a handful of times. The V and J genes are TRBV5-4 and TRBJ2-3; possible D gene TRBD2, 6 bases. Per the germline V gene, CDR1 is SGHNT and CDR2 is YYREEE (reference sequence). This CDR3 has 17 amino acids. The ends were cut back, 0 bases at V and 4 bases at J, with 18 bases in the middle. The CDR3 bases are TGTGCCAGCAGCTTGGGGGGTAGCGGACCCGGCGCAGATACGCAGTATTTT. This gives the protein CASSLGGSGPGADTQYF.

About this clonotype: It may be a read error: a sequence one base away is much more abundant. The V call is TRBV4-1, the J call TRBJ2-1, with D possibly TRBD1 on 5 matching bases. This CDR3 has 14 residues. V was trimmed by 1 base and J by 6 bases, leaving 10 bases between them. Germline CDR1 and CDR2: MGHRA and YSYEKL. This chain's CDR3 is CASSQGDSFNEQFF. In nucleotides, the CDR3 is TGCGCCAGCAGCCAAGGAGACAGCTTCAATGAGCAGTTCTTC.

About this clonotype: One end of the junction is discordant with germline, which a read error may explain. This rearrangement joins TRBV4-1 to TRBJ1-1; D is unclear. This CDR3 spans 14 amino acids. The germline V gene encodes CDR1 MGHRA and CDR2 YSYEKL. The CDR3 nucleotides are TGCGCCAGCAGCCAAGGTCGACTGAACACTGAAGCTTCCTTT. Translated, it gives CASSQGRLNTEASF.

This clonotype has at least ten counts. The genes are TRBV6-2 or TRBV6-3 and TRBJ1-4; 11 nucleotides match TRBD1. Germline CDR1 and CDR2: MNHEY and SVGEGT. With 6 bases clipped from V and 6 bases from J, the junction kept 6 bases outside the gene matches. The CDR3 contains 15 residues. CDR3 sequence (DNA): TGTGCCAGCAGCCCGGACAGGGGGCGAGATGAAAAACTGTTTTTT. This encodes CASSPDRGRDEKLFF.

Of note for this clonotype: At one end, the junction sequence differs from germline, possibly due to a read error. The J gene is TRBJ2-2, the V gene TRBV11-2; 8 bases map to TRBD2. CDR1 and CDR2 from the germline V gene are SGHAT and FQNNGV. CDR3 size: 16 residues. The CDR3 DNA follows: TGTTCCAGCAGCCCGTGGACTAGCCGTGACACAGGGGAGCTGTTTTTT. Its translation: CSSSPWTSRDTGELFF.

Concerning this clonotype itself: Since a much larger clone is just one base distant, this may be a read error. CDR3 in DNA: TGTGCCAACAAAGACACTAGCAATCAGCCCCAGCATTTT. The encoded protein is CANKDTSNQPQHF. This chain joins TRBV6-1 and TRBJ1-5; D is undetermined. V shed 10 bases and J shed 0 bases, with 10 bases lying between them. The germline gives CDR1 MNHNS, CDR2 SASEGT. The CDR3 consists of 13 residues.

This clonotype appeared a few times. This chain uses TRBV14 with TRBJ2-1, with 14 bases aligning to TRBD2. The CDR3 runs 15 residues. V was pared by 1 base and J by 9 bases, with 2 bases of the junction left unmatched. From germline, CDR1 is SGHDN and CDR2 FVKESK. CDR3 nucleotides: TGTGCCAGCAGCCAAGGACTAGCGGGAGGGATTGAGCAGTTCTTC. The encoded protein is CASSQGLAGGIEQFF. Based on the CDR3 plus reference TRBV14 and TRBJ2-1, the full variable domain is EAGVTQFPSHSVIEKGQTVTLRCDPISGHDNLYWYRRVMGKEIKFLLHFVKESKQDESGMPNNRFLAERTGGTYSTLKVQPAELEDSGVYFCASSQGLAGGIEQFFGPGTRLTVL.

This clonotype was recorded at least ten times. The chain combines TRBV29-1 with TRBJ1-2; 8 nucleotides line up with TRBD1. This CDR3 is built from 13 residues. CDR1 and CDR2 (germline): SQVTM, ANQGSEA. V dropped 8 bases and J dropped 1; count of bases not matched to a gene: 6. CDR3 sequence: CSLWDRSNYGYTF. The CDR3 nucleotides read TGCAGCCTGTGGGACAGGAGTAACTATGGCTACACCTTC.

A remark on this clonotype: A junction boundary mismatches the germline segment, possibly from a read error. The chain employs TRBV5-1 and TRBJ2-2; the D gene is possibly TRBD1 (6 bases). The V gene's germline CDR1 is SGHRS and CDR2 YFSETQ. The CDR3 totals 17 residues. CDR3 amino acids: CASSRIQGPRNTGEQFF. In nucleotides, the CDR3 is TGCGCCAGCAGTCGGATCCAGGGGCCCAGGAACACCGGGGAGCAGTTTTTT.

V and J are TRBV20-1 and TRBJ2-7; TRBD1 might be the D (5 bases). Between the trimmed V and J ends, which lost 2 bases and 0 bases, there was a span of 11 bases. From germline, CDR1 is DFQATT and CDR2 SNEGSKA (reference sequence). The CDR3 length is 14 residues. As DNA, the CDR3 is TGCAGTGCTAGATCAGTCAGGGACTCCTACGAGCAGTACTTC. The encoded protein is CSARSVRDSYEQYF.

The chain carries TRBV5-1 and TRBJ2-1, with 7 bases lining up with TRBD1. V gave up 4 bases and J gave up 6 bases; unmatched junction bases: 10. The CDR3 sequence is 15 residues long. CDR1 and CDR2 from the germline V gene are SGHRS and YFSETQ. CDR3 amino acids: CASSLTGFTTNEQFF. The CDR3 DNA reads TGCGCCAGCAGCCTGACAGGGTTTACGACCAATGAGCAGTTCTTC.